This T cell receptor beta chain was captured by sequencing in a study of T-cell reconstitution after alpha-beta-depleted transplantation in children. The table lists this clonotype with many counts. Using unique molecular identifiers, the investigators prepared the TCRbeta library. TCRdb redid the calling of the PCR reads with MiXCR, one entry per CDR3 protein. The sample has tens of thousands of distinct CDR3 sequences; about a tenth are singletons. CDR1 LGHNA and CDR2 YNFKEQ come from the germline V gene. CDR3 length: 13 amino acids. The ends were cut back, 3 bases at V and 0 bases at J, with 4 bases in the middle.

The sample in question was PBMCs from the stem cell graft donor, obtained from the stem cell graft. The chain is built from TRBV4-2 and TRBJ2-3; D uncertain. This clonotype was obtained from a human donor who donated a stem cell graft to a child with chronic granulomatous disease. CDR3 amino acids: CASSHSSTDTQYF. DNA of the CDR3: TGTGCCAGCAGCCACAGCAGCACAGATACGCAGTATTTT.